This T cell receptor beta chain stems from a study of blood T cells in healthy people across ages. This clonotype was counted a few times. The germline gives CDR1 MGHDK, CDR2 SYGVNS. V shed 1 base and J shed 2 bases, with 12 bases lying between them. This CDR3 is 15 amino acids long. Sample-barcoded 5' priming and a J-beta primer mix drove a second PCR of 7 to 11 cycles. Each single sample gave us at least 2.5 million CDR3-containing paired-end reads. TCRdb fed the 5' RACE reads into MiXCR, producing one record per CDR3 protein. This table has approximately 1,100,000 distinct CDR3 sequences, more than 35% appearing once.

The gene calls are TRBV25-1 and TRBJ2-7; weak D call: TRBD2 (6 bases). The TCR sequence derives from a woman aged 60-70 years in good health. Specimen: blood. DNA of the CDR3: TGTGCCAGCAGTGAATGGCGGGACTCAACCTACGAGCAGTACTTC. Translated: CASSEWRDSTYEQYF.